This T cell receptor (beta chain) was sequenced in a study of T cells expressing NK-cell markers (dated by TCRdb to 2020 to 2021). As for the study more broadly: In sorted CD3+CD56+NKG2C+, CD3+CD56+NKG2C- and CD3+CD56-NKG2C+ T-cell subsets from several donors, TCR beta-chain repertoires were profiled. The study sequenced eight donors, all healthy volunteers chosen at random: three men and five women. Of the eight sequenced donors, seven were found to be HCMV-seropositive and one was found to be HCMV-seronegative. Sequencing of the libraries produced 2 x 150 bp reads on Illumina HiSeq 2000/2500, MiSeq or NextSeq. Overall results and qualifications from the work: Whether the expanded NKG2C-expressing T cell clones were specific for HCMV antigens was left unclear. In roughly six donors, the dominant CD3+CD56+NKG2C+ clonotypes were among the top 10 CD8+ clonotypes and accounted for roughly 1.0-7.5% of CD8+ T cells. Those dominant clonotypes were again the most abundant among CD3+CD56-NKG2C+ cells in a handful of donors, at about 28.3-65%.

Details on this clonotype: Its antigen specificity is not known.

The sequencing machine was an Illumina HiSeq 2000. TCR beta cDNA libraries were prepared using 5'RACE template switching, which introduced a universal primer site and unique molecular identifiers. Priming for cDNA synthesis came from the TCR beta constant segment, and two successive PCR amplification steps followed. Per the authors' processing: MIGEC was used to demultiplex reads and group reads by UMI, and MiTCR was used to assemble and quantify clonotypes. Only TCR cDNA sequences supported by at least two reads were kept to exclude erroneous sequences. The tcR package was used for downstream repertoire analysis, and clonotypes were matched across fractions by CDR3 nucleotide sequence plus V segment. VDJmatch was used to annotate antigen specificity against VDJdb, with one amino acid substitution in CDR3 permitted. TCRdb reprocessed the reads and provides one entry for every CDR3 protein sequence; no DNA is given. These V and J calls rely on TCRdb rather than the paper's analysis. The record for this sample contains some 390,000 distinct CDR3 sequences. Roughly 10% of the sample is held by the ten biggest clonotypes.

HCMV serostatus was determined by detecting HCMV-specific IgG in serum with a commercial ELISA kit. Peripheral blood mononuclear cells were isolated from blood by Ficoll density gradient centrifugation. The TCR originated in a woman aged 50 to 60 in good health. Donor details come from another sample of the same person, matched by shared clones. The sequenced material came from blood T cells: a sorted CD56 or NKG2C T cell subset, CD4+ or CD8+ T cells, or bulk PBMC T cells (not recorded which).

The CDR3 sequence is CASSFTGVTPDQPQHF. Recombination joined TRBV28 with TRBJ1-5; TCRdb outputs TRBD1, but without DNA this stays unchecked. The CDR3 covers 16 residues, taking in both the cysteine and the phenylalanine. No DNA has been recorded. CDR1 MDHEN and CDR2 SYDVKM were looked up in the germline V gene.